The 4 T cell receptor beta chains reported below all come from one sample, sequenced in a study of CD8+ T cells in alopecia areata. Treatment of the sample: oral pan-JAK inhibitor, 5-10 mg twice daily. TCR sequencing used cDNA made by reverse transcription of extracted RNA. Data came from immunoSEQ multiplex PCR; TCRdb stores just in-frame clones and leaves some out. The sample consists of hundreds of thousands of clones, 35% to 45% of them appearing once. The specimen was CD4+ T cells sorted from blood, collected between weeks 30 and 35, from a patient treated with tofacitinib. These receptors were obtained from a human donor with alopecia areata.

V is TRBV4-1 and J is TRBJ2-7, with 12 bases aligning to TRBD2. V was pared by 1 base and J by 6 bases, with 1 base of the junction left unmatched. CDR1 is MGHRA and CDR2 is YSYEKL in the germline V gene. The CDR3 sequence is 14 residues long. The CDR3 region has the DNA TGCGCCAGCAGCCAAGGACTAGCGGGAGCCGAGCAGTACTTC. Protein: CASSQGLAGAEQYF.

The chain links TRBV2 to TRBJ1-5; possibly TRBD1 for D (5 bases). The CDR3 totals 15 residues. Looked up from germline, CDR1 is SNHLY and CDR2 is FYNNEI. V was cut by 1 base and J by 7 bases, with 14 bases left in between. CDR3 bases: TGTGCCAGCAGTGAAGTCTGGGGGATCGGGCAGCCCCAGCATTTT. Amino acids: CASSEVWGIGQPQHF.

The DNA of the CDR3 is TGTGCCAGCGGAATAGGACAGGGCTACGAGCAGTACTTC. It yields the protein CASGIGQGYEQYF. The chain is built from TRBV27 and TRBJ2-7; 8 bases align to TRBD1. The V gene's germline CDR1 is MNHEY and CDR2 SMNVEV (reference sequence). Trimming cost V 8 bases and J 3 bases; bases outside gene matches: 6. The CDR3 covers 13 residues.

This clone was counted only a few times. V usage is TRBV5-6 and J usage is TRBJ1-2; 8 bases fit TRBD1. This CDR3 contains 13 residues. The germline V gene has CDR1 SGHDT and CDR2 YYEEEE. After removal of 6 bases from V and 8 bases from J, the junction contained 9 bases not matched to a gene. The chain's CDR3 is CASIAGQGRGYTF. In DNA, the CDR3 is TGTGCCAGCATCGCCGGACAGGGAAGGGGCTACACCTTC.